The 27 T cell receptor beta chains listed next were all sequenced from one sample in a study of CD8+CD57+ T cells in acquired aplastic anemia. Whoever was chosen for sequencing had shown CD8+CD57+ cell expansion by flow cytometry. Profiling that covered TCR beta VDJ and CDR3 relied on genomic DNA as its template. TCRdb fed the reads into MiXCR, producing one record per CDR3 protein. The table shows approximately 150,000 distinct CDR3 sequences, with over 70% occurring only once. Specimen: sorted CD4+, CD8+, or CD8+CD57+ T cells (not recorded which) from PBMCs. Receptor source: a human donor with aplastic anemia.

In this sample, this clonotype turned up many times. V is TRBV6-5 and J is TRBJ1-2, with D possibly being TRBD1 (6 bases). Per the germline V gene, CDR1 is MNHEY and CDR2 is SVGAGI. Trimming took 3 bases from V and 5 from J, leaving 10 bases between them. This CDR3 has 13 amino acids. Written as DNA, the CDR3 is TGTGCCAGCAGTTATACAGGGAGATATGGCTACACCTTC. Its protein is CASSYTGRYGYTF.

This sequence joins TRBV18 and TRBJ2-5, with a possible D match to TRBD1 (5 bases). V was shortened by 2 bases and J by 5 bases, with 9 bases between the two germline ends. This CDR3 has 13 amino acids. Germline assignment: CDR1 KGHSH and CDR2 LQKENI. The CDR3 DNA follows: TGTGCCAGCTCACCATGGGGCGTGGAGACCCAGTACTTC. As protein: CASSPWGVETQYF.

A remark on this clonotype: In this CDR3 the conserved last residue, phenylalanine or tryptophan, is missing, so a read error is likely. The DNA is left out, because the CDR3 cannot be placed on it with certainty; the CDR3 is given as TCRdb lists it. The rearrangement links TRBV6-4 to TRBJ2-2. The CDR3 is 13 amino acids long, termini counted. Germline V gene sequence: CDR1 MRHNA, CDR2 SNTAGT. The chain's CDR3 is CASSDRDTGELVL.

This clonotype was detected a few times. CDR3 nucleotides: TGTGCCAGCAGTGAACTCGTGGGCTCCACAGATACGCAGTATTTT. Its translation: CASSELVGSTDTQYF. V is TRBV25-1 and J is TRBJ2-3; D call uncertain. The V and J ends lost 2 bases and 2 bases respectively, with 11 bases between them. This CDR3 is 15 amino acids long. Germline lookup yields CDR1 MGHDK and CDR2 SYGVNS.

Regarding this clonotype: A junction end diverges from the germline sequence, so it may reflect a read error. The chain has TRBV5-4 and TRBJ2-5; D tentatively fits TRBD1 or TRBD2 (5 bases each). CDR3 length: 14 amino acids. The V gene's germline CDR1 is SGHNT and CDR2 YYREEE (reference sequence). This CDR3 is CASSLGTALGAQYF. For the CDR3, the DNA is TGCGCCAGCAGCTTGGGGACGGCTCTCGGGGCCCAGTACTTC.

This sequence joins TRBV9 and TRBJ1-2, with no clear D. CDR1 is SGDLS, CDR2 YYNGEE, per germline. The CDR3 extends over 11 amino acids. With 5 bases removed from V and 9 bases from J, the gap between germline ends came to 11 bases. This CDR3 is CASSIGPRYTF. CDR3 bases: TGTGCCAGCAGTATAGGGCCCCGCTACACCTTC.

This chain joins TRBV9 and TRBJ2-5, with 11 bases identical to TRBD2. V trimming: 0 bases; J trimming: 2 bases; junction bases outside the gene matches: 9. CDR3 length equals 18 residues. Looked up from germline, CDR1 is SGDLS and CDR2 is YYNGEE. DNA for the CDR3: TGTGCCAGCAGCGTAGGGGGACTAGCGGTAGGGGGACAAGAGACCCAGTACTTC. This translates into CASSVGGLAVGGQETQYF.

The chain joins TRBV7-6 to TRBJ2-5, with TRBD2 identical over 8 bases. The CDR3 has 15 residues. Per the germline V gene, CDR1 is SGHVS and CDR2 is FNYEAQ. V shed 5 bases and J 5 bases; nucleotides not matched to a gene: 10. The CDR3, as DNA: TGTGCCAGCAGCCCGGTCTATAGCGGGACGGAGACCCAGTACTTC. As protein: CASSPVYSGTETQYF.

This clonotype was recorded once. This rearrangement joins TRBV19 to TRBJ1-2, with D possibly being TRBD1 (6 bases). This CDR3 contains 11 residues. Trimming took 10 bases from V and 3 from J, leaving 9 bases between them. Germline CDR1 and CDR2: LNHDA and SQIVND (reference sequence). The CDR3 DNA reads TGTGCCACCAGACAGGACTATGGCTACACCTTC. Protein product: CATRQDYGYTF.

The chain links TRBV24-1 to TRBJ1-6, with 8 bases identical to TRBD1. V gave up 5 bases and J gave up 7 bases; unmatched junction bases: 9. Germline CDR1 KGHDR, CDR2 SFDVKD. CDR3 size: 16 residues. CDR3 DNA: TGTGCCACCAGTGCCGGCGGGACAGGACTAAATTCACCCCTCCACTTT. It codes for CATSAGGTGLNSPLHF.

V usage is TRBV20-1 and J usage is TRBJ1-6; D is unclear. Trimming pared 0 bases from V and 9 bases from J, leaving 6 bases between. Germline CDR1 DFQATT, CDR2 SNEGSKA (reference sequence). The CDR3 covers 12 residues. As DNA, the CDR3 is TGCAGTGCTAGAGACGGCGGTTCACCCCTCCACTTT. Translation: CSARDGGSPLHF.

The chain combines TRBV20-1 with TRBJ2-3; TRBD2 aligns across 7 bases. The V gene's germline CDR1 is DFQATT and CDR2 SNEGSKA (reference sequence). The CDR3 loop spans 17 amino acids. V shed 2 bases, J shed 2 bases, and the junction held 13 bases outside the gene matches. The DNA of the CDR3 is TGCAGTGCTAGAACTACCGCCGAGCGGGGCAACACAGATACGCAGTATTTT. The encoded protein is CSARTTAERGNTDTQYF.

DNA of the CDR3: TGTGCCAGCAGCTTAGCCCATGCCTACGAGCAGTACTTC. Amino acids: CASSLAHAYEQYF. The chain has TRBV7-2 and TRBJ2-7, with D unresolved. Germline V gives CDR1 SGHTA, CDR2 FQGNSA. V was shortened by 0 bases and J by 2 bases, with 5 bases between the two germline ends. This CDR3 spans 13 amino acids.

V usage is TRBV5-1 and J usage is TRBJ2-3, with D hard to call. V was trimmed by 0 bases and J by 0 bases, leaving 8 bases between them. Germline assignment: CDR1 SGHRS and CDR2 YFSETQ. The CDR3 runs 15 residues. The CDR3 protein is CASSLGRASTDTQYF. Written as DNA, the CDR3 is TGCGCCAGCAGCTTGGGGAGAGCCAGCACAGATACGCAGTATTTT. Full variable domain (outside the CDR3, taken from reference TRBV5-1 and TRBJ2-3): KAGVTQTPRYLIKTRGQQVTLSCSPISGHRSVSWYQQTPGQGLQFLFEYFSETQRNKGNFPGRFSGRQFSNSRSEMNVSTLELGDSALYLCASSLGRASTDTQYFGPGTRLTVL.

The gene calls are TRBV7-9 and TRBJ2-1, with 8 bases fitting TRBD2. This CDR3 is 15 amino acids long. The J segment lost 5 bases and the V segment lost 5 bases, leaving 8 bases of the junction unmatched. Germline V gene lookup returns CDR1 SEHNR and CDR2 FQNEAQ (reference sequence). CDR3 region: CASSIQRGPNNEQFF. CDR3 sequence (DNA): TGTGCCAGCAGCATCCAGCGGGGGCCCAACAATGAGCAGTTCTTC.

This chain links TRBV7-2 with TRBJ2-2; tentative D call: TRBD1 (5 bases). The V end lost 3 bases, the J end lost 4 bases, and 9 bases lay between the germline ends. CDR1 is SGHTA, CDR2 FQGNSA, per germline. The CDR3 sequence is 14 residues long. The CDR3 protein is CASSFWGSTGELFF. CDR3 sequence (DNA): TGTGCCAGCAGCTTTTGGGGCAGCACCGGGGAGCTGTTTTTT.

The chain uses TRBV9 and TRBJ2-7, with TRBD2 as a possible D gene (6 bases). Germline V CDR1 and CDR2: SGDLS, YYNGEE. The V end lost 0 bases, the J end lost 6 bases, and 10 bases lay between the germline ends. This CDR3 contains 13 residues. The CDR3 region has the DNA TGTGCCAGCAGCGTAGATAGCGGAGGCGAGCAGTACTTC. It translates to CASSVDSGGEQYF.

The chain links TRBV9 to TRBJ1-2; D is possibly TRBD1 (5 bases). The CDR3 length is 12 residues. Trimming removed 5 bases at V and 3 bases at J, with 8 bases between. Germline V gene sequence: CDR1 SGDLS, CDR2 YYNGEE. In DNA, the CDR3 is TGTGCCAGCAGACAGGAATACTATGGCTACACCTTC. It specifies CASRQEYYGYTF.

The chain uses TRBV5-1 and TRBJ2-1; D possibly corresponds to TRBD1 (6 bases). Germline V gene data show CDR1 as SGHRS and CDR2 as YFSETQ. This CDR3 is built from 12 residues. V lost 3 bases and J 9 bases, leaving 10 bases between the germline ends. The CDR3 sequence is CASSSTGTEQFF. The CDR3 nucleotides read TGCGCCAGCAGCTCTACAGGGACTGAGCAGTTCTTC.

Concerning this clonotype itself: No conserved phenylalanine or tryptophan ends this CDR3, so it is likely a read error. Because the CDR3's place on the DNA is in doubt, the DNA is left out and the CDR3 is given as listed by TCRdb. The rearrangement links TRBV29-1 to TRBJ2-7; the D call in the table, TRBD1, was not verified against the DNA. The germline V gene encodes CDR1 SQVTM and CDR2 ANQGSEA. 10 amino acids form the CDR3, both terminal residues included. The chain's CDR3 is CSVEQGAMYL.

A remark on this clonotype: The junction and the germline gene differ at one end; a read error may be behind it. J is TRBJ2-3 and V is TRBV20-1; D may be TRBD2 (7 bases). CDR1 and CDR2 (germline): DFQATT, SNEGSKA (reference sequence). CDR3 length: 11 amino acids. The CDR3 nucleotides read TGCAATGCTAGGGGGGGGGATACGCAGTATTTT. Translated: CNARGGDTQYF.

The chain has TRBV7-2 and TRBJ1-6; D call uncertain. CDR1 is SGHTA, CDR2 FQGNSA, per germline. CDR3 size: 13 residues. Trimming pared 7 bases from V and 9 bases from J, leaving 13 bases between. The CDR3: CASKWKLRSPLHF. In DNA, the CDR3 is TGTGCCAGCAAATGGAAATTACGTTCACCCCTCCACTTT.

This clonotype was counted a few times. The chain carries TRBV7-8 and TRBJ1-5, with 7 bases identical to TRBD1. The CDR3 covers 15 residues. The germline CDR1 and CDR2 sequences are SGHVS and FQNEAQ. V shed 5 bases and J 3 bases; nucleotides not matched to a gene: 7. CDR3 region: CASSKDRLANQPQHF. DNA of the CDR3: TGTGCCAGCAGCAAGGACAGGTTAGCCAATCAGCCCCAGCATTTT. The variable domain in full, with the rest retrieved from reference TRBV7-8 and TRBJ1-5, is GAGVSQSPRYKVAKRGQDVALRCDPISGHVSLFWYQQALGQGPEFLTYFQNEAQLDKSGLPSDRFFAERPEGSVSTLKIQRTQQEDSAVYLCASSKDRLANQPQHFGDGTRLSIL.

This clonotype was counted at least ten times. This chain uses TRBV2 with TRBJ1-1, with 11 bases aligning to TRBD1. Germline assignment: CDR1 SNHLY and CDR2 FYNNEI. The CDR3 extends over 14 amino acids. After removal of 5 bases from V and 10 bases from J, the junction contained 9 bases not matched to a gene. The CDR3 reads CASSFPGQGVGAFF. The CDR3 DNA reads as TGTGCCAGCAGTTTTCCGGGACAGGGGGTCGGAGCTTTCTTT.

V and J are TRBV2 and TRBJ1-6; maybe TRBD1 (5 bases). In germline, CDR1 is SNHLY, CDR2 FYNNEI. V dropped 7 bases and J dropped 4 bases, with 20 bases sitting between them. The CDR3 extends over 17 amino acids. CDR3 residues: CASMNGLGDAYNSPLHF. Here the CDR3 DNA reads TGTGCCAGCATGAATGGACTAGGGGATGCATATAATTCACCCCTCCACTTT. Supplemented by reference TRBV2 and TRBJ1-6, the full variable domain reads EPEVTQTPSHQVTQMGQEVILRCVPISNHLYFYWYRQILGQKVEFLVSFYNNEISEKSEIFDDQFSVERPDGSNFTLKIRSTKLEDSAMYFCASMNGLGDAYNSPLHFGNGTRLTVT.

In this sample, this clonotype turned up a few times. This rearrangement joins TRBV2 to TRBJ1-1; D gene ambiguous. Per the germline V gene, CDR1 is SNHLY and CDR2 is FYNNEI. Trimming shortened V by 6 bases and J by 1 base, and 6 bases separated the two germline ends. This CDR3 spans 12 amino acids. The CDR3 coding sequence is TGTGCCAGCAGGTTGGAGAACACTGAAGCTTTCTTT. Its protein is CASRLENTEAFF.

The genes are TRBV29-1 and TRBJ2-5; a possible D gene is TRBD1 (5 bases). Per germline, CDR1 SQVTM and CDR2 ANQGSEA. The V and J ends lost 5 bases and 1 base respectively, with 14 bases between them. This CDR3 is built from 14 residues. The CDR3 DNA follows: TGCAGCGTTAAGTTGGTTGGGGCCCAAGAGACCCAGTACTTC. Protein product: CSVKLVGAQETQYF.